Only a few counts were recorded for the clone carrying this T cell receptor (beta chain). The sample originates from a study of blood T cell repertoires in COVID-19. Across the whole study: Researchers got acute and convalescent COVID-19 samples from the United States, Italy and Spain.

Deletions cut 3 bases from V and 0 bases from J, with 16 bases between. From germline, CDR1 is SGDLS and CDR2 YYNGEE. This CDR3 contains 16 residues. Assay: immunoSEQ multiplex PCR; the TCRdb copy retains only in-frame clones and omits some. Altogether some 70,000 clones are present, around four fifths being singletons, with the ten largest covering approximately 20%. Source material: peripheral blood. This clonotype originated in a man in his sixties with acute or convalescent COVID-19. The chain recombines TRBV9 with TRBJ2-7, with D possibly matching TRBD2 (5 bases). The CDR3 DNA follows: TGTGCCAGCAGCGCCGGGGTCTCCCCGAGCTCCTACGAGCAGTACTTC. It specifies CASSAGVSPSSYEQYF.